A single sample gave rise to the 20 T cell receptor beta chains below, sequenced in a study of cytomegalovirus exposure and HLA in healthy donors. The table came from immunoSEQ multiplex PCR; TCRdb's copy has only in-frame clones and leaves some out. The repertoire holds tens of thousands of clones, with 80% to 95% as singletons. Sequenced input: PBMCs. All receptors derive from a woman in her 30s in good health and CMV-seropositive.

This chain joins TRBV15 and TRBJ2-3; TRBD2 matches 8 bases. J gave up 4 bases and V 4 bases, and 13 bases lay outside the gene matches. This CDR3 is 17 amino acids long. The V gene's germline CDR1 is LNHNV and CDR2 YYDKDF (reference sequence). The CDR3 DNA reads as TGTGCCACCAGCACCCTAGGCGGGAGGTCCTCGGCAGATACGCAGTATTTT. Its protein is CATSTLGGRSSADTQYF. The full variable domain, in which reference TRBV15 and TRBJ2-3 provide the parts outside the CDR3, is DAMVIQNPRYQVTQFGKPVTLSCSQTLNHNVMYWYQQKSSQAPKLLFHYYDKDFNNEADTPDNFQSRRPNTSFCFLDIRSPGLGDTAMYLCATSTLGGRSSADTQYFGPGTRLTVL.

The chain combines TRBV5-4 with TRBJ1-2; D perhaps matches TRBD1 (5 bases). Trimming took 4 bases from V and 5 from J, leaving 12 bases between them. Germline V CDR1 and CDR2: SGHNT, YYREEE (reference sequence). The CDR3 runs 13 residues. CDR3 region: CASSIDSYYGYTF. In nucleotides, the CDR3 is TGTGCCAGCAGCATTGACAGTTATTATGGCTACACCTTC.

This chain uses TRBV18 with TRBJ2-5; 12 bases line up with TRBD2. V was pared by 3 bases and J by 0 bases, with 2 bases of the junction left unmatched. Per germline, CDR1 KGHSH and CDR2 LQKENI. The CDR3 length is 16 residues. As DNA, the CDR3 is TGTGCCAGCTCACCTCGGACTAGCGGGAACCAAGAGACCCAGTACTTC. Residues: CASSPRTSGNQETQYF.

The chain joins TRBV28 to TRBJ1-1, with 7 nucleotides matching TRBD1. This CDR3 is 14 amino acids long. Germline values: CDR1 MDHEN, CDR2 SYDVKM. The junction had 3 bases not matched to a gene; V was cut back by 5 bases and J by 0 bases. CDR3 DNA: TGTGCCAGCAGTGTACAGGGGTTGAACACTGAAGCTTTCTTT. Its translation is CASSVQGLNTEAFF.

This rearrangement joins TRBV7-2 to TRBJ1-1, with 9 bases identical to TRBD1. In germline, CDR1 is SGHTA, CDR2 FQGNSA. The CDR3 extends over 14 amino acids. Losses at the gene ends were 5 bases for V and 5 bases for J; bases not matched to a gene: 6. The CDR3 nucleotides are TGTGCCAGCAGCCTAAAGGACAGGGGAACTGAAGCTTTCTTT. It translates to CASSLKDRGTEAFF.

The chain combines TRBV19 with TRBJ1-5; D gene unclear. Germline CDR1 reads LNHDA; CDR2 reads SQIVND (reference sequence). Trimming left V 5 bases short and J 1 base short, with 9 bases between. The CDR3 runs 14 residues. The CDR3 DNA sequence: TGTGCCAGTAGTGCAGCGGGAAGCAATCAGCCCCAGCATTTT. Amino acids: CASSAAGSNQPQHF.

V and J are TRBV6-5 and TRBJ1-4; 7 bases are shared with TRBD1. CDR3 length: 15 residues. Germline lookup yields CDR1 MNHEY and CDR2 SVGAGI. V gave up 4 bases and J gave up 5 bases; unmatched junction bases: 7. The CDR3 DNA follows: TGTGCCAGCAGTTGGGACAGCGCGTACAATGAAAAACTGTTTTTT. It specifies CASSWDSAYNEKLFF.

This chain joins TRBV6-6 and TRBJ2-2; TRBD1 is a possible D gene (6 bases). Germline CDR1 MNHNY, CDR2 SVGAGI (reference sequence). The CDR3 sequence is 16 residues long. Between the trimmed V and J ends, which lost 6 bases and 2 bases, there was a span of 16 bases. CDR3 in amino acids: CASSPQGSHNTGELFF. The DNA of the CDR3 is TGTGCCAGCAGCCCTCAGGGGTCCCATAACACCGGGGAGCTGTTTTTT.

This clone appeared a single time. The rearrangement joins TRBV5-6 to TRBJ2-3; 7 bases match TRBD2. Trimming at V came to 4 bases and at J to 5 bases, leaving 16 bases not matched to a gene. Germline V lookup: CDR1 SGHDT, CDR2 YYEEEE. The CDR3 runs 17 residues. The CDR3 coding sequence is TGTGCCAGCAGCCCGACGTGGGCTAGCGGAGCGAAAGATACGCAGTATTTT. This codes for CASSPTWASGAKDTQYF.

The chain links TRBV13 to TRBJ2-1; a weak D match, TRBD2 (5 bases). V was pared by 5 bases and J by 16 bases, with 24 bases between. There are 14 residues in the CDR3. Germline CDR1 reads PRHDT; CDR2 reads FYEKMQ (reference sequence). The CDR3 protein is CASSPPGSSPHIFF. Here the CDR3 DNA reads TGTGCCAGCAGCCCACCTGGTTCTAGCCCGCATATATTCTTC.

The CDR3 coding sequence is TGTGCCAGCAGTGTTTCCCTATCAGCCAGGGAATTGGGGTTCTTC. This encodes CASSVSLSARELGFF. V and J are TRBV2 and TRBJ2-1; a weak D match, TRBD1 (5 bases). The length of the CDR3 is 15 residues. Per the germline V gene, CDR1 is SNHLY and CDR2 is FYNNEI. V lost 4 bases and J lost 15, with 25 bases in between.

The chain is built from TRBV9 and TRBJ2-3; maybe TRBD2 (7 bases). The germline V and J ends were trimmed by 3 bases and 1 base, with 12 bases remaining between them. Germline V gives CDR1 SGDLS, CDR2 YYNGEE. The CDR3 consists of 15 residues. CDR3 protein: CASSALGGGTDTQYF. The CDR3 bases are TGTGCCAGCAGCGCATTAGGGGGGGGCACAGATACGCAGTATTTT.

This clone has just one count. The chain links TRBV6-5 to TRBJ2-1; no clear D. V was shortened by 6 bases and J by 0 bases, with 12 bases between the two germline ends. The V gene's germline CDR1 is MNHEY and CDR2 SVGAGI. The CDR3 runs 15 residues. DNA of the CDR3: TGTGCCAGCAGCCTTAGTAGTAGCTCCTACAATGAGCAGTTCTTC. It yields the protein CASSLSSSSYNEQFF.

The chain is built from TRBV27 and TRBJ2-7, with 10 bases aligning to TRBD2. The junction had 5 bases not matched to a gene; V was cut back by 1 base and J by 2 bases. Germline lookup yields CDR1 MNHEY and CDR2 SMNVEV (reference sequence). The CDR3 runs 16 residues. In DNA, the CDR3 is TGTGCCAGCAGTTTATTGGTTAGCGGGGGGACCTACGAGCAGTACTTC. This sequence encodes CASSLLVSGGTYEQYF.

This sequence joins TRBV18 and TRBJ2-7, with 14 nucleotides matching TRBD2. The CDR3 loop spans 19 amino acids. The germline V gene has CDR1 KGHSH and CDR2 LQKENI. Trimming at V came to 1 base and at J to 5 bases, leaving 13 bases not matched to a gene. The CDR3 coding sequence is TGTGCCAGCTCACCACTCGGCGGGACTAGCGGGAGCGGGCCGCACGAGCAGTACTTC. This translates into CASSPLGGTSGSGPHEQYF. The whole variable domain, filled in from reference TRBV18 and TRBJ2-7, reads NAGVMQNPRHLVRRRGQEARLRCSPMKGHSHVYWYRQLPEEGLKFMVYLQKENIIDESGMPKERFSAEFPKEGPSILRIQQVVRGDSAAYFCASSPLGGTSGSGPHEQYFGPGTRLTVT.

This rearrangement joins TRBV7-2 to TRBJ2-1, with 9 positions matching TRBD1. J gave up 8 bases and V 1 base, and 12 bases lay outside the gene matches. Germline V lookup: CDR1 SGHTA, CDR2 FQGNSA. This CDR3 region has 17 residues. The CDR3 DNA reads TGTGCCAGCAGCTTAGACCTCAGACAGGGGGTTTTGGATGAGCAGTTCTTC. Its protein product is CASSLDLRQGVLDEQFF.

This chain links TRBV30 with TRBJ1-2; D perhaps matches TRBD1 (6 bases). Germline CDR1 reads GTSNPN; CDR2 reads SVGIG (reference sequence). The CDR3 has 14 residues. V was clipped by 7 bases and J by 6 bases, with 21 bases between them. This chain's CDR3 is CASLPGGGWDGYTF. The CDR3, as DNA: TGTGCCTCCCTACCGGGGGGGGGCTGGGATGGCTACACCTTC.

V and J are TRBV7-9 and TRBJ1-3; 8 bases match TRBD1. After removal of 11 bases from V and 0 bases from J, the junction contained 9 bases not matched to a gene. This CDR3 has 15 amino acids. Germline CDR1 reads SEHNR; CDR2 reads FQNEAQ (reference sequence). The CDR3 region has the DNA TGTGCCGTATCCGGGACAGGCTTCTCTGGAAACACCATATATTTT. As protein: CAVSGTGFSGNTIYF. Full variable domain (remainder filled in from reference TRBV7-9 and TRBJ1-3): DTGVSQNPRHKITKRGQNVTFRCDPISEHNRLYWYRQTLGQGPEFLTYFQNEAQLEKSRLLSDRFSAERPKGSFSTLEIQRTEQGDSAMYLCAVSGTGFSGNTIYFGEGSWLTVV.

The chain employs TRBV15 and TRBJ1-4; TRBD1 agrees at 7 bases. Germline V gene lookup returns CDR1 LNHNV and CDR2 YYDKDF (reference sequence). The junction had 14 bases not matched to a gene; V was cut back by 1 base and J by 12 bases. This CDR3 has 16 amino acids. The CDR3 loop is CATSRGKGARGEELFF. CDR3 sequence (DNA): TGTGCCACCAGCAGAGGGAAGGGGGCCCGCGGAGAGGAACTGTTTTTT.

This clone showed up just once. V usage is TRBV28 and J usage is TRBJ2-3; 9 bases are a match to TRBD1. The V segment lost 2 bases and the J segment 5 bases; nucleotides outside the gene matches: 8. From germline, CDR1 is MDHEN and CDR2 SYDVKM. The CDR3 is 16 amino acids. This CDR3 reads CASSLGNRGRGDTQYF. The CDR3 region has the DNA TGTGCCAGCAGTTTAGGCAACAGGGGGCGTGGAGATACGCAGTATTTT.